A single sample gave rise to the 25 T cell receptor beta chains below, sequenced in a study of OX40 agonist ivuxolimab in advanced cancers. TCRdb's copy holds only in-frame clones and misses some; the assay was immunoSEQ multiplex PCR. The sample holds about 80,000 clones, over 75% seen once. Sequences were derived from CD4+ or CD8+ T cells sorted from blood, sampled in a trial of the OX40 agonist ivuxolimab. Receptor source: an adult with an advanced solid tumor such as melanoma, head and neck, liver or kidney cancer.

CDR3 amino acids: CATSRVGQETQYF. CDR3 DNA sequence: TGTGCCACCAGCAGAGTGGGCCAAGAGACCCAGTACTTC. This chain connects TRBV15 to TRBJ2-5; D gene unclear. This CDR3 is built from 13 residues. V was shortened by 1 base and J by 1 base, with 4 bases between the two germline ends. Germline V gene data show CDR1 as LNHNV and CDR2 as YYDKDF (reference sequence).

Here the CDR3 DNA reads TGTGCCAGCAGCCGGGAGGGGGGCTACGAGCAGTACTTC. It is translated as CASSREGGYEQYF. This chain links TRBV6-1 with TRBJ2-7, with TRBD2 matching over 8 bases. This CDR3 spans 13 amino acids. Germline trimming cut 6 bases from V and 3 bases from J; bases unmatched to any gene: 4. Per the germline V gene, CDR1 is MNHNS and CDR2 is SASEGT.

Regarding this clone: An end of the junction differs from the germline gene, which may be a read error. CDR3 region: CAGSPDRQALYGYTF. The CDR3, as DNA: TGTGCCGGCTCACCCGACCGACAAGCCCTCTATGGCTACACCTTC. V gene TRBV18 combines with J gene TRBJ1-2; no reliable D call. This CDR3 contains 15 residues. Per the germline V gene, CDR1 is KGHSH and CDR2 is LQKENI. The full variable domain, with the rest looked up from reference TRBV18 and TRBJ1-2, is NAGVMQNPRHLVRRRGQEARLRCSPMKGHSHVYWYRQLPEEGLKFMVYLQKENIIDESGMPKERFSAEFPKEGPSILRIQQVVRGDSAAYFCAGSPDRQALYGYTFGSGTRLTVV.

The chain carries TRBV19 and TRBJ2-1; D may be TRBD2 (5 bases). Germline-derived CDR1 and CDR2 are LNHDA and SQIVND (reference sequence). The CDR3 extends over 11 amino acids. The V and J ends lost 6 bases and 15 bases respectively, with 15 bases between them. This CDR3 reads CASSLFGVWFF. For the CDR3, the DNA is TGTGCCAGTAGCCTATTCGGGGTTTGGTTCTTC.

The rearrangement uses TRBV15 and TRBJ1-3; D not resolved. Germline CDR1 is LNHNV and CDR2 is YYDKDF (reference sequence). Trimming stripped 1 base from V and 5 bases from J, with 0 bases between. This CDR3 region has 11 residues. The CDR3 DNA is TGTGCCACCAGCAGAGGAAACACCATATATTTT. Its protein product is CATSRGNTIYF.

The chain uses TRBV11-3 and TRBJ2-1; D is tentatively TRBD1 or TRBD2 (6 bases each). There are 17 residues in the CDR3. V was shortened by 1 base and J by 4 bases, with 17 bases between the two germline ends. Germline CDR1 reads SGHNT; CDR2 reads YENEEA. Written as DNA, the CDR3 is TGTGCCAGCAGCTTAGGTGGGGGGCGGGGACCTTACAATGAGCAGTTCTTC. Protein sequence: CASSLGGGRGPYNEQFF.

V gene TRBV11-1 combines with J gene TRBJ1-1; TRBD1 is a possible D gene (6 bases). V lost 5 bases, J lost 1 base, and 11 bases lay in between. The germline V gene has CDR1 SGHAT and CDR2 FQDESV (reference sequence). This CDR3 region has 14 residues. CDR3: CASSPQGPNTEAFF. CDR3 DNA sequence: TGTGCCAGCAGCCCACAGGGCCCGAACACTGAAGCTTTCTTT.

The chain recombines TRBV28 with TRBJ1-5, with D hard to call. With 3 bases removed from V and 10 bases from J, the gap between germline ends came to 13 bases. Germline values: CDR1 MDHEN, CDR2 SYDVKM. The CDR3 consists of 13 residues. The CDR3 sequence is CASSFPGPVPQHF. The CDR3 nucleotides are TGTGCCAGCAGTTTCCCGGGCCCCGTCCCCCAGCATTTT.

The chain couples TRBV15 to TRBJ2-5, with 9 bases that match TRBD2. With V trimmed by 0 bases and J by 5 bases, 10 bases remained unmatched. Germline V gives CDR1 LNHNV, CDR2 YYDKDF (reference sequence). The CDR3 loop spans 17 amino acids. The CDR3 DNA reads TGTGCCACCAGCAGAGAAATCGGCGGGAGGGCCTGGGAGACCCAGTACTTC. Residues: CATSREIGGRAWETQYF.

The chain is built from TRBV20-1 and TRBJ1-2; D uncertain. V lost 3 bases to trimming and J lost 6 bases, with 8 bases between them. This CDR3 contains 11 residues. Germline V gene lookup returns CDR1 DFQATT and CDR2 SNEGSKA (reference sequence). CDR3 bases: TGCAGTGCTAGGACTGAACATGGCTACACCTTC. This encodes CSARTEHGYTF.

Comment on this clone: At one end, the junction sequence differs from germline, possibly due to a read error. The J gene is TRBJ1-1, the V gene TRBV27, with TRBD1 as a possible D gene (5 bases). The CDR3 covers 14 residues. CDR1 is MNHEY and CDR2 is SMNVEV in the germline V gene (reference sequence). CDR3: CAKPAWGLKTEAFF. CDR3 sequence (DNA): TGTGCCAAACCCGCGTGGGGCCTGAAAACTGAAGCTTTCTTT.

The V and J genes are TRBV29-1 and TRBJ1-2; D gene uncertain. Between the trimmed V and J ends, which lost 3 bases and 6 bases, there was a span of 17 bases. CDR1 and CDR2 (germline): SQVTM, ANQGSEA. The CDR3 runs to 14 residues. CDR3 loop: CSVEASPVRDGYTF. The CDR3 bases are TGCAGCGTTGAGGCCAGTCCTGTTCGAGATGGCTACACCTTC.

This clone appeared a single time. This chain links TRBV5-8 with TRBJ1-2; 7 bases match TRBD1. This CDR3 has 14 amino acids. The ends lost 2 bases at V and 10 bases at J; junction bases unmatched: 11. From germline, CDR1 is SGHTS and CDR2 YDEGEE. The CDR3 spells CASSFPGTASHYTF. The CDR3, as DNA: TGTGCCAGCAGCTTCCCCGGGACAGCCTCCCACTACACCTTC.

The V call is TRBV6-5, the J call TRBJ1-5; 10 nucleotides agree with TRBD1. The CDR3 is made up of 15 amino acids. J lost 6 bases, V lost 5 bases, and 7 bases had no gene match. Looked up from germline, CDR1 is MNHEY and CDR2 is SVGAGI. CDR3 sequence reads: CASSQTGTGVQPQHF. CDR3 in DNA: TGTGCCAGCAGTCAAACCGGGACAGGGGTTCAGCCCCAGCATTTT.

V gene TRBV5-5 combines with J gene TRBJ1-4; 9 nucleotides align to TRBD1. Germline trimming cut 3 bases from V and 8 bases from J; bases unmatched to any gene: 8. Germline V gene data show CDR1 as SGHKS and CDR2 as YYEKEE (reference sequence). This CDR3 is built from 15 residues. The CDR3 DNA sequence: TGTGCCAGCAGCTCAATAACAGGGGGCGGCGAAAAACTGTTTTTT. Protein product: CASSSITGGGEKLFF.

The chain recombines TRBV5-1 with TRBJ2-2; D is ambiguous. The CDR3 is 12 residues long. Trimming took off 5 bases at V and 1 base at J, with 3 bases between the two ends. Germline V gene data show CDR1 as SGHRS and CDR2 as YFSETQ. CDR3 sequence: CASRVNTGELFF. DNA of the CDR3: TGCGCCAGCAGGGTGAACACCGGGGAGCTGTTTTTT.

This chain uses TRBV4-1 with TRBJ1-5; D not certain. The V and J ends lost 0 bases and 6 bases respectively, with 9 bases between them. CDR1 MGHRA and CDR2 YSYEKL come from the germline V gene. The CDR3 covers 14 residues. In DNA, the CDR3 is TGCGCCAGCAGCCAAGATTGGGGTAGTCAGCCCCAGCATTTT. Its protein is CASSQDWGSQPQHF.

This clone has a handful of counts. The chain has TRBV7-6 and TRBJ2-5, with a weak D call TRBD2 (6 bases). The CDR3 has 15 residues. V was shortened by 7 bases and J by 5 bases, with 20 bases between the two germline ends. Germline V gene data show CDR1 as SGHVS and CDR2 as FNYEAQ. CDR3 in amino acids: CASTPAGSAGETQYF. CDR3 coding DNA: TGTGCCAGCACCCCGGCGGGTTCGGCGGGGGAGACCCAGTACTTC. The full variable domain, completed using reference TRBV7-6 and TRBJ2-5, is GAGVSQSPRYKVTKRGQDVALRCDPISGHVSLYWYRQALGQGPEFLTYFNYEAQQDKSGLPNDRFSAERPEGSISTLTIQRTEQRDSAMYRCASTPAGSAGETQYFGPGTRLLVL.

In its sample, this clone was seen once. The V call is TRBV9, the J call TRBJ2-5; D might be TRBD1 (5 bases). V shed 4 bases and J shed 0 bases, with 7 bases lying between them. CDR1 is SGDLS and CDR2 is YYNGEE in the germline V gene. This CDR3 comprises 13 residues. Here the CDR3 reads CASSKGYQETQYF. The CDR3 coding sequence is TGTGCCAGCAGCAAGGGGTACCAAGAGACCCAGTACTTC.

The chain couples TRBV2 to TRBJ1-5; tentative D call: TRBD1 (5 bases). The germline V gene has CDR1 SNHLY and CDR2 FYNNEI. This CDR3 comprises 16 residues. Trimming shortened V by 6 bases and J by 2 bases, and 17 bases separated the two germline ends. The CDR3 reads CASRGGEPGRNQPQHF. The DNA for the CDR3 is TGTGCCAGCAGAGGCGGGGAACCGGGGCGCAATCAGCCCCAGCATTTT.

The V call is TRBV21-1, the J call TRBJ2-1; the D call in the table, TRBD2, was not verified against the DNA. TRBV21-1 is recorded as a pseudogene. The CDR3 is made up of 16 amino acids. The CDR3, as DNA: TGTGCCAGCAGCCCGAGACTAGCCGGCGGCTACAATGAGCAGTTCTTC. It specifies CASSPRLAGGYNEQFF.

CDR3 region: CASRASRGQYV. The CDR3 DNA is TGTGCCAGCAGGGCCTCCCGCGGGCAGTACGTC. This chain uses TRBV2 with TRBJ2-7, with unresolved D. CDR1 is SNHLY, CDR2 FYNNEI, per germline. V shed 6 bases and J shed 9 bases, with 12 bases lying between them. This CDR3 comprises 11 residues.

The rearrangement joins TRBV7-6 to TRBJ2-7; perhaps TRBD1 as D (7 bases). CDR3 length: 15 residues. V was cut by 0 bases and J by 3 bases, with 12 bases left in between. Germline assignment: CDR1 SGHVS and CDR2 FNYEAQ. The CDR3 DNA is TGTGCCAGCAGCTTAGCTAGGGGGGACAGCTACGAGCAGTACTTC. It encodes CASSLARGDSYEQYF.

The CDR3 is CASRSNSWDEQFF. The CDR3, as DNA: TGTGCCAGCAGGTCTAACAGTTGGGATGAGCAGTTCTTC. The chain joins TRBV7-2 to TRBJ2-1; D is uncertain. Trimming stripped 6 bases from V and 8 bases from J, with 14 bases between. This CDR3 contains 13 residues. Germline V gives CDR1 SGHTA, CDR2 FQGNSA.

Only one count was recorded for this clone. CDR3 sequence (DNA): TGTGCCAGCAGTTACCCGGGACAGAGTTTCACTGAAGCTTTCTTT. It yields the protein CASSYPGQSFTEAFF. The chain has TRBV6-6 and TRBJ1-1; 7 bases fit TRBD1. The CDR3 sequence is 15 residues long. The germline CDR1 and CDR2 sequences are MNHNY and SVGAGI (reference sequence). Trimming removed 2 bases from V and 4 bases from J; junction bases left unmatched: 7.